The clone carrying this T cell receptor beta chain was seen repeatedly, ten times or more. TCRdb re-analysed the 5' RACE reads in MiXCR, keeping a single row per CDR3 protein. The data contain just over 25,000 distinct CDR3 sequences, less than 7% of them seen just once; the ten biggest clones take up 12%. Trimming shortened V by 0 bases and J by 4 bases, and 5 bases separated the two germline ends. The germline V gene has CDR1 SGHRS and CDR2 YFSETQ. This CDR3 has 13 amino acids. The data derive from a study of T cells after yellow fever vaccination. The TCR comes from a man aged 30 to 39 who received the YFV17D yellow fever vaccine. This specimen was PBMCs, either bulk or a sorted T-cell subset (CD4+, CD8+, memory, or dextramer-sorted; not recorded which), taken 15 days after the yellow fever booster vaccination. The chain recombines TRBV5-1 with TRBJ1-5; D ambiguous. The CDR3 loop is CASSLAQNQPQHF. The CDR3 DNA reads as TGCGCCAGCAGCTTGGCCCAGAATCAGCCCCAGCATTTT.